This T cell receptor beta chain originates from a study of shared clonotypes between healthy human individuals. Study results and limitations: Sampling covered nothing but blood. Tissue TCR repertoires likely differ from those found in blood. What rarefaction showed was incomplete sorted-subset sequencing despite large depth. The diversity represented, both genetic and in exposure history, was limited by few donors.

Turning to this clone: Its antigen is still unknown.

TCRdb's table, derived via immunoSEQ multiplex PCR, lists solely in-frame clones and lacks some. The sample includes around 510,000 clones, 90% to 97% of them seen just once. The sequence derives from a woman in her 30s in good health. The sample taken for sequencing was naive CD4+ T cells sorted from blood. Subset of the sample: CD45RA+ positively selected.

CDR3 nucleotides: TGCGCCAGCAGCGACGACAGACCACCTACCTACGAGCAGTACTTC. Protein: CASSDDRPPTYEQYF. The J gene is TRBJ2-7, the V gene TRBV10-1; D perhaps matches TRBD1 (5 bases). Germline loops: CDR1 WNHNN, CDR2 SYGVQD (reference sequence). The CDR3 covers 15 residues. Trimming removed 6 bases at V and 2 bases at J, with 17 bases between.